This TCR beta chain was obtained from a study of siplizumab effects on memory and regulatory T cells. It was 75,000 to 100,000 TCR templates that were assayed per sample. Libraries were prepared by immunoSEQ multiplex PCR; TCRdb keeps only in-frame clonotypes and omits some of them. The data show about 97,000 clones, approximately 90% seen once. The J segment lost 0 bases and the V segment lost 1 base, leaving 2 bases of the junction unmatched. CDR1 SGHRS and CDR2 YFSETQ come from the germline V gene. This CDR3 contains 15 residues. The origin of this receptor is a human donor in good health. The chain links TRBV5-1 to TRBJ2-3, with 7 bases that match TRBD2. Material: CD4+ T cells sorted from blood. For the CDR3, the DNA is TGCGCCAGCAGCTTGAATAGCGGGAGCACAGATACGCAGTATTTT. Translation: CASSLNSGSTDTQYF.